One T cell receptor (beta chain) is described in this entry. This clonotype was seen only a few times. Its antigen target is currently unknown. No clone much larger than this one lies a single base away; base qualities are absent. Preparation of the library involved 5' RACE. These reads were obtained on an Illumina HiSeq 2500. A second roughly 6 to 11 cycle PCR used a sample-barcoded 5' primer and a J-beta primer mix. A template-switch 5' adaptor carrying 12 random nucleotides introduced a unique molecular identifier onto each TCR beta cDNA molecule. Each sample yielded at least 2.5 million CDR3-containing paired-end reads. The Mint cDNA synthesis kit, primed by a TRBC-specific oligonucleotide, was used to synthesize first-strand cDNA from all RNA. Following uracil-DNA glycosylase treatment, all cDNA underwent a first 18-cycle PCR with the universal primers M1SS and BC2_uni_R. Per the authors' processing: For normalization, 1 million high-quality reads, each with a distinct molecular identifier, were randomly selected from each sample. Reads sharing molecular identifiers were discarded rather than binned into consensus sequences. CDR3 identification, clonotype clustering and error correction used MiTCR with a Q25 quality threshold and the strictest error-elimination algorithm. Lower-bound total TCR beta diversity was estimated with a nonparametric unseen species model using Euler transformation. TCRdb handled the public reads itself, with Q25 trimming in fastp and clone calling in MiXCR, and kept productive beta chains. Rows merge per CDR3 protein into single entries with the most common DNA and genes. TCRdb's processing, not the authors' own work, is the source of the V and J calls. In this sample the table shows approximately 680,000 distinct CDR3 sequences, less than 40% of which occur a single time. The top ten hold 15% of the sample.

The CDR3 measures 15 amino acids from cysteine to phenylalanine. Just CDR3 DNA is preserved here, 45 bases in frame from base 1. The germline V gene encodes CDR1 SGHRS and CDR2 YFSETQ. Trimming removed 1 base from V and 7 bases from J, leaving 12 bases between the germline ends. Donors were 30 to 45 systemically healthy Caucasian individuals from Russia aged roughly 6 to 90 years. Each donor gave about 9.2 milliliters of peripheral blood, drawn into EDTA-treated Vacutainer tubes. Ficoll-Paque density-gradient centrifugation was used to isolate PBMCs, with at least 6.5 million per sample. Trizol reagent was used to extract total RNA from PBMCs, with at least 5 micrograms per sample. Naive CD45RAhigh/CD27high T cell percentages were measured by flow cytometry on a PBMC aliquot from every donor. These data belong to a study of blood T cells in healthy people across ages (dated by TCRdb to between 2014 and 2017). At the level of the whole study: Template switching captured roughly one uniquely barcoded TCR beta cDNA molecule per two T cells in model experiments. To avoid experimental bias, donors of different ages were distributed randomly across sequencing lanes. The study measured age-related changes in TCR beta repertoire diversity using deep sequencing normalized with unique cDNA molecular identifiers. Two additional independent replicas of 1 million unique cDNA reads from the same blood draw were analyzed for two donors (one aged 18 to 30 and one aged 80 or older). Four age groups were formed from the donors: young (average approximately 15 years), middle-aged (around 40), aged (62) and long-lived (roughly 88).

Paper-wide results and their limitations: Total diversity estimates from one million sequenced T cells were considered lower bounds and underestimates. Compared with the aged group, the long-lived group had more naive CD4+ T cells, fewer expanded clones and increased TCR diversity, a pattern suggesting age selection. As age increased, observed TCR beta diversity per million T cells dropped in a roughly linear way, and a significant reduction was already evident by age 40. The percentage of naive T cells measured by flow cytometry correlated strongly with observed TCR beta diversity. Conclusive comparison of naive and antigen-experienced compartments was prevented by the profiling of bulk unsorted PBMCs. Because the CMV infection status of the donors was unknown, age-related changes in expanded clonotypes may potentially have been confounded.

Sample: blood. Recombination connected TRBV5-1 to TRBJ1-6, and perhaps TRBD1 as D gene, on 5 matching bases. The receptor's source is a woman aged 80 or older in good health. Donor details come from another sample of the same person, matched by shared clones. The CDR3 loop reads CASSLSGRENSPLHF. The sequence in DNA is TGCGCCAGCAGCTTGAGTGGCAGGGAGAATTCACCCCTCCACTTT. The entire variable domain, with the stretches around the CDR3 drawn from the reference TRBV5-1 and TRBJ1-6 proteins, is KAGVTQTPRYLIKTRGQQVTLSCSPISGHRSVSWYQQTPGQGLQFLFEYFSETQRNKGNFPGRFSGRQFSNSRSEMNVSTLELGDSALYLCASSLSGRENSPLHFGNGTRLTVT.